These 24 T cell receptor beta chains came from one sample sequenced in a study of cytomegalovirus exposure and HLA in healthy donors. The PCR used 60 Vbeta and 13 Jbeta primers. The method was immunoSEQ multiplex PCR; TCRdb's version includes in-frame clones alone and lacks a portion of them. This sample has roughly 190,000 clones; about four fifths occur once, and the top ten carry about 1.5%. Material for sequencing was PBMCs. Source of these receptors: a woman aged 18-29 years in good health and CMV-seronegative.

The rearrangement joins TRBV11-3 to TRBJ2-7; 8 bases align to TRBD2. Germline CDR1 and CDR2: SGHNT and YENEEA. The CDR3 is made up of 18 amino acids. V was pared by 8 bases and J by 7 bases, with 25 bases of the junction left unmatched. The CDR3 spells CASPLVTSGKTVGGEQYV. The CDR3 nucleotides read TGTGCCAGCCCCCTGGTCACTAGCGGAAAAACGGTCGGTGGGGAGCAGTACGTC.

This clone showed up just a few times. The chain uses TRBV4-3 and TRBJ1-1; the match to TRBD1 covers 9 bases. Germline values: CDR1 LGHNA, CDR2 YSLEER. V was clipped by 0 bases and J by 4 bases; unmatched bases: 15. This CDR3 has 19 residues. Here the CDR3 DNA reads TGCGCCAGCAGCCAAGATCTTTCCGGGACAGGGTCCCCTCTCACTGAAGCTTTCTTT. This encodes CASSQDLSGTGSPLTEAFF.

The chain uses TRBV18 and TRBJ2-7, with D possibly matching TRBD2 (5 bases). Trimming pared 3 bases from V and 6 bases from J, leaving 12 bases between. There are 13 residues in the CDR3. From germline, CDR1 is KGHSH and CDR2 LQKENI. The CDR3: CASSPRGLGEQYF. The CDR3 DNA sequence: TGTGCCAGCTCACCCCGAGGGTTGGGCGAGCAGTACTTC.

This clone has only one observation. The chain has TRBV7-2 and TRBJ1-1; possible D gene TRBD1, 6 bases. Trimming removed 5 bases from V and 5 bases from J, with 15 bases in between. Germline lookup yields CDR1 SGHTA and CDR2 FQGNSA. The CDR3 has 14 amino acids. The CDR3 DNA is TGTGCCAGCAGCCCACCAGGGGCGATGACTGAAGCTTTCTTT. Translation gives CASSPPGAMTEAFF.

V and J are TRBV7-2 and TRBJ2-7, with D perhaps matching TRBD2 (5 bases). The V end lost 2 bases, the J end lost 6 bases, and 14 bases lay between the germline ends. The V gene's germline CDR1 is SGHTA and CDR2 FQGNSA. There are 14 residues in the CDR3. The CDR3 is CASSLTAGRSEQYV. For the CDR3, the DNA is TGTGCCAGCAGCTTAACGGCGGGCAGGAGCGAGCAGTACGTC.

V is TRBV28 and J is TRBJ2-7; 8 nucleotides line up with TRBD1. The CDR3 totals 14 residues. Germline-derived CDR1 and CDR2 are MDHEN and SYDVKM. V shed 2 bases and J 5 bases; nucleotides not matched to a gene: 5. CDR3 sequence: CASSLAQGANEQYF. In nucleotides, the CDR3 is TGTGCCAGCAGTTTAGCGCAGGGGGCCAACGAGCAGTACTTC.

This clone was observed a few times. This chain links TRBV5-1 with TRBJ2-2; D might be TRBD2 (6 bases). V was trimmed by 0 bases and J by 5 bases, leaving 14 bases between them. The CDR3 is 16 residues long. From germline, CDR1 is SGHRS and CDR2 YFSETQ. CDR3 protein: CASSLVLTGVTGELFF. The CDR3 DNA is TGCGCCAGCAGCTTGGTTTTGACGGGAGTGACCGGGGAGCTGTTTTTT. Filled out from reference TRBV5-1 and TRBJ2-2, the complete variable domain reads KAGVTQTPRYLIKTRGQQVTLSCSPISGHRSVSWYQQTPGQGLQFLFEYFSETQRNKGNFPGRFSGRQFSNSRSEMNVSTLELGDSALYLCASSLVLTGVTGELFFGEGSRLTVL.

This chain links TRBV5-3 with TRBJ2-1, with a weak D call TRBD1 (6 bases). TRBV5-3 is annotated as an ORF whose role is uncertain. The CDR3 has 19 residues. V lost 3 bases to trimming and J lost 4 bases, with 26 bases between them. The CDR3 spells CARSWGPPTSTTIYNEQFF. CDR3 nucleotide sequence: TGTGCCAGAAGCTGGGGGCCCCCTACTAGTACCACAATTTACAATGAGCAGTTCTTC.

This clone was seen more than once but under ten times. This CDR3 is CASSPNLLAEAYNEQFF. In nucleotides, the CDR3 is TGTGCCAGCTCGCCTAATCTGCTAGCGGAAGCTTACAATGAGCAGTTCTTC. The rearrangement links TRBV18 to TRBJ2-1; TRBD2 matches at 7 bases. Looked up from germline, CDR1 is KGHSH and CDR2 is LQKENI. The CDR3 is 17 residues long. Trimming took 6 bases from V and 4 from J; bases not matched to a gene: 15.

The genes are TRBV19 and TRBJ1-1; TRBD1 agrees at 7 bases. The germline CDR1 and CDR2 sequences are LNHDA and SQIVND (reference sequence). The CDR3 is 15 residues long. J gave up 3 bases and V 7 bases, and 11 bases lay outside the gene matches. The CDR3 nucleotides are TGTGCCAGTAACTTAGACAGGGCCTCCTACACTGAAGCTTTCTTT. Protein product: CASNLDRASYTEAFF.

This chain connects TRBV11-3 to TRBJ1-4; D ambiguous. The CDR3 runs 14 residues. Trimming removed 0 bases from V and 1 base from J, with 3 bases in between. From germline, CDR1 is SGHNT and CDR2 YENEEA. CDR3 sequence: CASSLDQTNEKLFF. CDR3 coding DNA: TGTGCCAGCAGCTTAGATCAAACTAATGAAAAACTGTTTTTT.

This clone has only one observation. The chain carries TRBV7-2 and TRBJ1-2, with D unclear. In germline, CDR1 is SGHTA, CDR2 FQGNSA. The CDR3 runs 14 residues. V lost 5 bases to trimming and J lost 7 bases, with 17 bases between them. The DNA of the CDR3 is TGTGCCAGCAGCCGAGACTCACTCAGCGGTGGCTACACCTTC. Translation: CASSRDSLSGGYTF.

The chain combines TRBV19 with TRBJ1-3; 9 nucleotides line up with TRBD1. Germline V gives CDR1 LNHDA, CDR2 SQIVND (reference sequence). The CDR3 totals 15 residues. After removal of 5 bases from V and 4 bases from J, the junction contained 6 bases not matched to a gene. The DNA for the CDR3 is TGTGCCAGTAGTCCTGACAGGGGGGGCGGAAACACCATATATTTT. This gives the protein CASSPDRGGGNTIYF.

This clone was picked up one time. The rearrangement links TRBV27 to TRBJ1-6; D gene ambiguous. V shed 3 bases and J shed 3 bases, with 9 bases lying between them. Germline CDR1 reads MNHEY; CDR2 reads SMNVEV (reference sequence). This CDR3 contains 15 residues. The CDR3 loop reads CASSFETGYNSPLHF. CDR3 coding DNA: TGTGCCAGCAGTTTTGAGACGGGCTATAATTCACCCCTCCACTTT.

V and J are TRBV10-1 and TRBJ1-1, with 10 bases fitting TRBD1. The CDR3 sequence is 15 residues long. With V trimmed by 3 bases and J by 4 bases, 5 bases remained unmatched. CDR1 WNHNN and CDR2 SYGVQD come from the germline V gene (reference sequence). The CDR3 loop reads CASSDSRTGGTEAFF. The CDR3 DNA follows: TGCGCCAGCAGTGATTCCCGGACAGGGGGCACTGAAGCTTTCTTT.

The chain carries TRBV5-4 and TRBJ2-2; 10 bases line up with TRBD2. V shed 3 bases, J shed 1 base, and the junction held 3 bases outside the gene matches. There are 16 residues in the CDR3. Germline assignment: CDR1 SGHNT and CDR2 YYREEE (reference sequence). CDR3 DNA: TGTGCCAGCAGCTGGGGACTAGCGCAGAACACCGGGGAGCTGTTTTTT. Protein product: CASSWGLAQNTGELFF.

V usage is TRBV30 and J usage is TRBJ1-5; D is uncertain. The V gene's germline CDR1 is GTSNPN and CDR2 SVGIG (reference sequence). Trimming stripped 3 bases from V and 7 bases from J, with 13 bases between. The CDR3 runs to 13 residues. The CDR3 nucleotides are TGTGCCTGGAGCCCGTTCGCGGGGCAGCCCCAGCATTTT. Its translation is CAWSPFAGQPQHF.

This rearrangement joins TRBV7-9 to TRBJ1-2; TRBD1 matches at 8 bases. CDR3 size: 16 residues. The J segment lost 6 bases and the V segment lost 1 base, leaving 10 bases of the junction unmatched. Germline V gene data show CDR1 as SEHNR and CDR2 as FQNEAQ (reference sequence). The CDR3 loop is CASSLVTDRGGHGYTF. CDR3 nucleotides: TGTGCCAGCAGCTTAGTGACTGACAGGGGAGGGCATGGCTACACCTTC.

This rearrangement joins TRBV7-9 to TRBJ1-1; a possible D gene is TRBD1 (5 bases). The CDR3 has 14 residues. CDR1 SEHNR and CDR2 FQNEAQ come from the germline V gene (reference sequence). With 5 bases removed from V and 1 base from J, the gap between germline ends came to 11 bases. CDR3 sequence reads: CASSPGIRNTEAFF. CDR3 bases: TGTGCCAGCAGCCCAGGGATTCGGAACACTGAAGCTTTCTTT.

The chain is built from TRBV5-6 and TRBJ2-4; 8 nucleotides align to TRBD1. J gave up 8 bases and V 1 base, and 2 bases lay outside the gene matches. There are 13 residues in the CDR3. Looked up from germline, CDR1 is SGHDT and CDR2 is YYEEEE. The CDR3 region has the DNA TGTGCCAGCAGCTTGTACAGGGGGGACATTCAGTACTTC. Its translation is CASSLYRGDIQYF.

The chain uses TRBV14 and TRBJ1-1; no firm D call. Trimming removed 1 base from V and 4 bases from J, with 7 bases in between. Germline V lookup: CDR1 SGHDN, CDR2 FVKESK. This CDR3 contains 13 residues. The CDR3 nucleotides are TGTGCCAGCAGCCAAGCCCGGAGCACTGAAGCTTTCTTT. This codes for CASSQARSTEAFF. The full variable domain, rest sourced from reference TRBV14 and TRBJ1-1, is EAGVTQFPSHSVIEKGQTVTLRCDPISGHDNLYWYRRVMGKEIKFLLHFVKESKQDESGMPNNRFLAERTGGTYSTLKVQPAELEDSGVYFCASSQARSTEAFFGQGTRLTVV.

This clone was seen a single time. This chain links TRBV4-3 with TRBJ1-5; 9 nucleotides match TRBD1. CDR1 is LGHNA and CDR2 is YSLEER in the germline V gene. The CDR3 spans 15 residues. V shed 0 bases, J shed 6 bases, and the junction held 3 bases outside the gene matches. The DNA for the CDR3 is TGCGCCAGCAGCCAAGATCGACAGGGGGGTCAGCCCCAGCATTTT. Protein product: CASSQDRQGGQPQHF.

CDR3 nucleotides: TGTGCCAGCAGCGAACAGCACGTTTTCGAAAAACTGTTTTTT. This gives the protein CASSEQHVFEKLFF. The J gene is TRBJ1-4, the V gene TRBV7-9; no clear D. Germline CDR1 and CDR2: SEHNR and FQNEAQ (reference sequence). The CDR3 runs to 14 residues. Trimming removed 5 bases from V and 8 bases from J, with 15 bases in between.

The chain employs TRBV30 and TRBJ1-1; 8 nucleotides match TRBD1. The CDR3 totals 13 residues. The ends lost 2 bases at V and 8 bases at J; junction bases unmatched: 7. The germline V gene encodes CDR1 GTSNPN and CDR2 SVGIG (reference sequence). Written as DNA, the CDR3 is TGTGCCTGGAGTCCAGACAGGGGTTGGGAAGCTTTCTTT. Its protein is CAWSPDRGWEAFF.